Below, 21 T cell receptor beta chains from the same sample are listed, as sequenced in a study of blood T cell repertoires in COVID-19. The table came from immunoSEQ multiplex PCR; TCRdb's copy has only in-frame clones and leaves some out. The sample shows fewer than 100,000 clones, about 85% of them seen only once. Sequencing was performed on peripheral blood. All receptors come from a man in his 70s with acute or convalescent COVID-19.

The V and J genes are TRBV29-1 and TRBJ1-3; D may be TRBD1 (5 bases). The CDR3 contains 15 residues. V was clipped by 1 base and J by 2 bases, with 12 bases between them. Germline V gives CDR1 SQVTM, CDR2 ANQGSEA. The CDR3 spells CSVEGQGMTGNTIYF. In DNA, the CDR3 is TGCAGCGTTGAAGGCCAGGGTATGACTGGAAACACCATATATTTT.

V is TRBV7-9 and J is TRBJ1-2; D is unclear. Trimming left V 1 base short and J 6 bases short, with 9 bases between. The CDR3 has 13 residues. Germline CDR1 and CDR2: SEHNR and FQNEAQ (reference sequence). The CDR3 DNA sequence: TGTGCCAGCAGCTTAGGGAGCAGCAATGGCTACACCTTC. It is translated as CASSLGSSNGYTF.

Of note for this clone: The identical CDR3 is also encoded by other nucleotide sequences in the sample. CDR3: CASSSTGGTDTQYF. The DNA for the CDR3 is TGCGCCAGCTCCTCCACAGGGGGCACAGATACGCAGTATTTT. The chain joins TRBV5-1 to TRBJ2-3; 7 bases are a match to TRBD1. V dropped 7 bases and J dropped 1; count of bases not matched to a gene: 6. The CDR3 consists of 14 residues. CDR1 is SGHRS, CDR2 YFSETQ, per germline.

The V and J genes are TRBV29-1 and TRBJ2-1, with 9 bases identical to TRBD2. V lost 3 bases to trimming and J lost 2 bases; unmatched junction nucleotides: 5. This CDR3 has 15 residues. CDR1 is SQVTM and CDR2 is ANQGSEA in the germline V gene. The CDR3 region is CSVDRLAVTYNEQFF. In nucleotides, the CDR3 is TGCAGCGTTGACCGACTAGCGGTAACCTACAATGAGCAGTTCTTC.

This chain connects TRBV5-5 to TRBJ1-1; D not resolved. Per the germline V gene, CDR1 is SGHKS and CDR2 is YYEKEE (reference sequence). V lost 4 bases, J lost 0 bases, and 10 bases lay in between. The CDR3 runs to 14 residues. Written as DNA, the CDR3 is TGTGCCAGCAGCCAGGACTTTATGAACACTGAAGCTTTCTTT. It encodes CASSQDFMNTEAFF.

The CDR3 spells CASSGTGFNYGYTF. The DNA of the CDR3 is TGTGCCAGCAGCGGGACAGGGTTTAACTATGGCTACACCTTC. The chain joins TRBV7-9 to TRBJ1-2, with 9 bases lining up with TRBD1. The CDR3 runs to 14 residues. The J segment lost 1 base and the V segment lost 5 bases, leaving 2 bases of the junction unmatched. Looked up from germline, CDR1 is SEHNR and CDR2 is FQNEAQ (reference sequence).

The rearrangement links TRBV7-8 to TRBJ2-1; 8 bases fit TRBD2. After removal of 4 bases from V and 5 bases from J, the junction contained 10 bases not matched to a gene. The CDR3 is 16 residues long. The germline V gene encodes CDR1 SGHVS and CDR2 FQNEAQ. The CDR3, as DNA: TGTGCCAGCAGCTCCTGGGAAGGCGGGGGGCACAATGAGCAGTTCTTC. This gives the protein CASSSWEGGGHNEQFF.

The chain uses TRBV3-1 (or the pseudogene TRBV3-2) and TRBJ2-3, with TRBD2 matching over 8 bases. CDR3 size: 14 residues. The germline CDR1 and CDR2 sequences are LGHDT and YNNKEL (reference sequence). With 6 bases clipped from V and 3 bases from J, the junction kept 5 bases outside the gene matches. The CDR3 nucleotides are TGTGCCAGCAGTCCCGGGACTAGTACAGATACGCAGTATTTT. Amino acids: CASSPGTSTDTQYF.

The chain uses TRBV19 and TRBJ1-3, with TRBD1 identical over 9 bases. The CDR3 loop spans 16 amino acids. The germline V gene encodes CDR1 LNHDA and CDR2 SQIVND (reference sequence). V gave up 6 bases and J gave up 2 bases; unmatched junction bases: 8. The CDR3 sequence is CASRYRDRDAGNTIYF. CDR3 coding DNA: TGTGCCAGTAGATACCGGGACAGGGACGCTGGAAACACCATATATTTT.

The chain recombines TRBV6-4 with TRBJ2-7, with D possibly being TRBD2 (7 bases). The CDR3 is made up of 12 amino acids. V was cut by 10 bases and J by 6 bases, with 16 bases left in between. Germline V gene data show CDR1 as MRHNA and CDR2 as SNTAGT. This chain's CDR3 is CAKYREGREQYV. The CDR3 DNA follows: TGTGCCAAATACAGGGAGGGGCGCGAGCAGTACGTC.

V usage is TRBV6-5 and J usage is TRBJ2-3; weak D call: TRBD1 (5 bases). CDR3 length equals 15 residues. The V and J ends lost 7 bases and 3 bases respectively, with 17 bases between them. Germline CDR1 reads MNHEY; CDR2 reads SVGAGI. The CDR3 loop is CASTKDSSLTDTQYF. The DNA for the CDR3 is TGTGCCAGCACTAAAGACAGTTCATTAACAGATACGCAGTATTTT.

The chain combines TRBV2 with TRBJ1-1; D gene unclear. V lost 6 bases and J lost 1, with 12 bases in between. The CDR3 covers 14 residues. CDR1 is SNHLY and CDR2 is FYNNEI in the germline V gene. DNA of the CDR3: TGTGCCAGCAGAGAATGGGGAGGGAACACTGAAGCTTTCTTT. Translation gives CASREWGGNTEAFF.

Here the CDR3 DNA reads TGTGCCAGCAGCTCGCTAGCGGGGGGGCCCTACGAGCAGTACTTC. It is translated as CASSSLAGGPYEQYF. J is TRBJ2-7 and V is TRBV7-2, with 12 bases identical to TRBD2. The germline gives CDR1 SGHTA, CDR2 FQGNSA. There are 15 residues in the CDR3. V was pared by 4 bases and J by 2 bases, with 3 bases of the junction left unmatched.

The genes are TRBV5-1 and TRBJ2-6, with 7 bases identical to TRBD1. The CDR3 extends over 18 amino acids. V gave up 4 bases and J gave up 0 bases; unmatched junction bases: 10. Germline V gene lookup returns CDR1 SGHRS and CDR2 YFSETQ. The CDR3 DNA sequence: TGCGCCAGCAGCATTCTTACAGGGGCCAGCTCTGGGGCCAACGTCCTGACTTTC. Translated, it gives CASSILTGASSGANVLTF.

The rearrangement joins TRBV11-1 to TRBJ2-1; 8 nucleotides line up with TRBD1. Trimming at V came to 5 bases and at J to 5 bases, leaving 2 bases not matched to a gene. This CDR3 has 13 residues. CDR1 is SGHAT, CDR2 FQDESV, per germline (reference sequence). The CDR3 nucleotides are TGTGCCAGCAGCCCGACAGGGGACAATGAGCAGTTCTTC. It codes for CASSPTGDNEQFF.

The chain is built from TRBV7-6 and TRBJ2-3, with 7 bases lining up with TRBD1. Looked up from germline, CDR1 is SGHVS and CDR2 is FNYEAQ. This CDR3 contains 20 residues. Trimming cost V 4 bases and J 0 bases; bases outside gene matches: 19. CDR3 sequence: CASSSFSGTAIISSTDTQYF. The DNA for the CDR3 is TGTGCCAGCAGCTCCTTCTCCGGGACAGCGATTATCTCTAGCACAGATACGCAGTATTTT. The full variable domain, rest sourced from reference TRBV7-6 and TRBJ2-3, is GAGVSQSPRYKVTKRGQDVALRCDPISGHVSLYWYRQALGQGPEFLTYFNYEAQQDKSGLPNDRFSAERPEGSISTLTIQRTEQRDSAMYRCASSSFSGTAIISSTDTQYFGPGTRLTVL.

The CDR3 nucleotides are TGTGCCAGCAGCCTGTCGGGGGACAGGGGGCTCGATGAGCAGTTCTTC. Encoded protein: CASSLSGDRGLDEQFF. The chain combines TRBV11-1 with TRBJ2-1; 12 nucleotides line up with TRBD1. The CDR3 sequence is 16 residues long. Trimming cost V 5 bases and J 8 bases; bases outside gene matches: 10. CDR1 and CDR2 (germline): SGHAT, FQDESV (reference sequence).

V is TRBV28 and J is TRBJ1-1; the match to TRBD1 covers 8 bases. There are 16 residues in the CDR3. The germline gives CDR1 MDHEN, CDR2 SYDVKM. Trimming at V came to 5 bases and at J to 0 bases, leaving 8 bases not matched to a gene. CDR3 sequence (DNA): TGTGCCAGCAGTCTGCCCGGGACAGGTTTGAACACTGAAGCTTTCTTT. Protein product: CASSLPGTGLNTEAFF.

The chain joins TRBV12-3 or TRBV12-4 to TRBJ1-2; D might be TRBD1 (5 bases). The CDR3 consists of 12 residues. Trimming removed 6 bases at V and 6 bases at J, with 11 bases between. The CDR3 loop reads CASSPGRHGYTF. The CDR3 DNA follows: TGTGCCAGCAGCCCAGGGCGCCATGGCTACACCTTC.

V is TRBV28 and J is TRBJ1-6, with D unresolved. The CDR3 length is 15 residues. The V and J ends lost 5 bases and 9 bases respectively, with 17 bases between them. Germline lookup yields CDR1 MDHEN and CDR2 SYDVKM. DNA of the CDR3: TGTGCCAGCAGTCCCCCGGGAGGAGTAATTTCACCCCTCCACTTT. Residues: CASSPPGGVISPLHF. Supplemented by reference TRBV28 and TRBJ1-6, the full variable domain reads DVKVTQSSRYLVKRTGEKVFLECVQDMDHENMFWYRQDPGLGLRLIYFSYDVKMKEKGDIPEGYSVSREKKERFSLILESASTNQTSMYLCASSPPGGVISPLHFGNGTRLTVT.

This clone was detected only once. The rearrangement uses TRBV18 and TRBJ2-3; a weak D match, TRBD1 (7 bases). The CDR3 extends over 15 amino acids. Germline V CDR1 and CDR2: KGHSH, LQKENI. V was trimmed by 3 bases and J by 2 bases, leaving 12 bases between them. The CDR3, as DNA: TGTGCCAGCTCACCGGAGGGACAGAACACAGATACGCAGTATTTT. This translates into CASSPEGQNTDTQYF.